This is a list of T cell receptor beta chains from one sample in a study of T-cell reconstitution after alpha-beta-depleted transplantation in children. TCRdb re-called the PCR reads with MiXCR, one entry per CDR3 protein. Here the sample spans about 610,000 distinct CDR3 sequences, over 9.5% being singletons. This specimen was PBMCs from the stem cell graft donor, taken from the stem cell graft. All receptors derive from a human donor who donated a stem cell graft to a child with acute myeloid leukemia. Each CDR3 is given with its conserved first and last residue. Each record gives: J gene, D gene, clone size, V gene, CDR3 protein, CDR3 DNA. The D gene is left open where the match is weak. Only some rows state a clone size, as once, few, many or a class for expanded clones.

TRBJ2-2	TRBD2	-	TRBV18	CASGGLATGELFF	TGTGCCAGCGGAGGACTAGCCACCGGGGAGCTGTTTTTT
TRBJ2-1	TRBD1	few	TRBV9	CASSVVTGDYNEQFF	TGTGCCAGCAGCGTAGTAACAGGGGACTACAATGAGCAGTTCTTC
TRBJ1-2	TRBD1	many	TRBV25-1	CASSEWRTGGDYGYTF	TGTGCCAGCAGTGAATGGAGGACAGGCGGCGACTATGGCTACACCTTC
TRBJ2-3	TRBD2	-	TRBV7-9	CASSVTSGGSMNTQYF	TGTGCCAGCAGCGTGACTAGCGGGGGAAGCATGAATACGCAGTATTTT
TRBJ2-7	-	many	TRBV18	CASSLSSSGSYEQYF	TGTGCCAGCTCACTCTCAAGTTCAGGCTCCTACGAGCAGTACTTC
TRBJ2-7	TRBD2	many	TRBV14	CASSRTGGRVGEQYF	TGTGCCAGCAGCCGAACGGGCGGGAGAGTCGGCGAGCAGTACTTC
TRBJ2-5	TRBD2	-	TRBV7-2	CASRPRLAGQETQYF	TGTGCCAGCAGACCTCGACTAGCGGGGCAAGAGACCCAGTACTTC
TRBJ2-1	-	many	TRBV28	CASSLWRNEQFF	TGTGCCAGCAGTTTATGGCGGAATGAGCAGTTCTTC
TRBJ2-1	TRBD2	-	TRBV5-4	CASSAGTTRNEQFF	TGTGCCAGCAGCGCCGGGACTACTCGCAATGAGCAGTTCTTC
TRBJ2-2	TRBD2	few	TRBV5-6	CASSLLTSGGPGELFF	TGTGCCAGCAGCTTGTTGACTAGCGGTGGGCCCGGGGAGCTGTTTTTT
TRBJ1-5	-	-	TRBV20-1	CSARDRSNQPQHF	TGCAGTGCTAGAGATCGGAGCAATCAGCCCCAGCATTTT
TRBJ2-7	-	many	TRBV25-1	CASSESRMNF	TGTGCCAGCAGTGAATCCCGAATGAACTTC
TRBJ2-3	-	few	TRBV28	CASSQQRTHGDTQYF	TGTGCCAGCAGTCAGCAGAGGACACATGGAGATACGCAGTATTTT
TRBJ2-7	-	-	TRBV28	CASSPLGTAWGEQYF	TGTGCCAGCAGCCCCCTAGGTACAGCCTGGGGCGAGCAGTACTTC
TRBJ2-1	-	-	TRBV11-2	CASSLLPSLSSYNEQFF	TGTGCCAGCAGCTTACTCCCTAGCTTAAGCTCCTACAATGAGCAGTTCTTC
TRBJ2-2	TRBD1	-	TRBV5-1	CASSRDRAPGELFF	TGCGCCAGCAGCCGGGACAGGGCACCCGGGGAGCTGTTTTTT
TRBJ2-3	TRBD2	few	TRBV20-1	CSARRGAGGRAADTQYF	TGCAGCGCCCGTAGAGGGGCAGGCGGGAGGGCCGCAGATACGCAGTATTTT
TRBJ2-1	-	few	TRBV3-1	CASSQAERRDKVFF	TGTGCCAGCAGCCAAGCGGAAAGGAGGGATAAAGTGTTCTTC
TRBJ2-7	TRBD2	many	TRBV6-2/TRBV6-3	CASSPSGTSGGYEQYF	TGTGCCAGCAGTCCTTCGGGGACTAGCGGGGGCTACGAGCAGTACTTC
TRBJ2-7	TRBD2	-	TRBV15	CATSRDGGLAGFYEQYF	TGTGCCACCAGCAGAGATGGTGGACTAGCGGGCTTCTACGAGCAGTACTTC
TRBJ1-5	-	-	TRBV30	CAWYRQRDGNQPQHF	TGTGCCTGGTACCGTCAAAGGGACGGAAATCAGCCCCAGCATTTT
TRBJ2-6	-	many	TRBV2	CASSDRVGANVLTF	TGTGCCAGCAGTGACAGGGTTGGGGCCAACGTCCTGACTTTC
TRBJ2-5	-	many	TRBV12-3/TRBV12-4	CASSLGGLETQYF	TGTGCCAGCAGTTTAGGTGGGCTAGAGACCCAGTACTTC
TRBJ2-2	-	many	TRBV18	CASSPREDTGELFF	TGTGCCAGCTCACCAAGAGAGGACACCGGGGAGCTGTTTTTT
TRBJ2-7	TRBD1	few	TRBV6-5	CASSYSRTGTYEQYF	TGTGCCAGCAGTTACTCACGGACAGGGACCTACGAGCAGTACTTC
TRBJ2-3	-	many	TRBV6-1	CASRTQGADTQYF	TGTGCCAGCAGAACCCAGGGCGCAGATACGCAGTATTTT
TRBJ1-2	-	-	TRBV2	CASSEAGEGYGYTF	TGTGCCAGCAGTGAAGCGGGGGAGGGCTATGGCTACACCTTC
TRBJ1-6	-	-	TRBV5-1	CASSFSGDYNSPLHF	TGCGCCAGCAGCTTCTCGGGGGATTATAATTCACCCCTCCACTTT
TRBJ2-3	-	many	TRBV12-3/TRBV12-4	CASSLGATDTQYF	TGTGCCAGCAGTTTAGGCGCTACAGATACGCAGTATTTT
TRBJ2-2	TRBD2	-	TRBV28	CASSSTGVGTSGISAGGELFF	TGTGCCAGCAGTTCCACAGGAGTGGGGACTAGCGGCATCTCCGCCGGCGGGGAGCTGTTTTTT
TRBJ1-1	-	many	TRBV12-3/TRBV12-4	CASTTYGGWTEAFF	TGTGCCAGCACTACTTATGGGGGCTGGACTGAAGCTTTCTTT
TRBJ2-2	TRBD2	many	TRBV12-3/TRBV12-4	CASSQGTSGRPGELFF	TGTGCCAGCAGTCAAGGGACTAGCGGGAGGCCCGGGGAGCTGTTTTTT
TRBJ2-5	TRBD2	many	TRBV10-3	CAVTSGRSKETQYF	TGTGCCGTGACTAGCGGGAGATCAAAAGAGACCCAGTACTTC
TRBJ2-7	TRBD2	few	TRBV5-1	CASSLGLAGGNEQYF	TGCGCCAGCAGCTTGGGACTAGCGGGTGGCAACGAGCAGTACTTC
TRBJ2-3	-	-	TRBV20-1	CSAPRGGFGTDTQYF	TGCAGTGCCCCCCGCGGCGGGTTCGGGACAGATACGCAGTATTTT
TRBJ2-5	-	few	TRBV5-1	CASSLGTVVTSETQYF	TGCGCCAGCAGCTTGGGGACAGTGGTTACGTCAGAGACCCAGTACTTC
TRBJ1-2	TRBD1	many	TRBV20-1	CSARDRDRANYGYTF	TGCAGTGCTAGAGATCGGGACAGGGCTAACTATGGCTACACCTTC
TRBJ2-5	-	-	TRBV20-1	CSGAGVPGTQYF	TGCAGTGGAGCAGGGGTTCCTGGGACCCAGTACTTC
TRBJ2-3	TRBD2	many	TRBV5-1	CASSFGLATQYF	TGCGCCAGCAGCTTCGGACTAGCTACGCAGTATTTT
TRBJ2-3	-	-	TRBV5-1	CASSGGSGGSTDTQYF	TGCGCCAGCAGCGGTGGGTCCGGCGGGAGCACAGATACGCAGTATTTT
TRBJ2-7	TRBD2	few	TRBV9	CASSFSGRAVEQYF	TGTGCCAGCAGCTTTAGCGGGAGGGCGGTCGAGCAGTACTTC
TRBJ2-7	-	-	TRBV6-2/TRBV6-3	CASSITRLTYGQYF	TGTGCCAGCAGCATCACCAGACTTACCTACGGGCAGTACTTC
TRBJ2-2	-	many	TRBV12-3/TRBV12-4	CASSTRGYGTGELFF	TGTGCCAGCAGTACCAGGGGTTATGGCACCGGGGAGCTGTTTTTT
TRBJ2-1	-	few	TRBV12-5	CASGLSRVDRVNEQFF	TGTGCTAGTGGTTTGAGCAGGGTGGATAGGGTCAATGAGCAGTTCTTC
TRBJ2-1	TRBD1	-	TRBV6-2/TRBV6-3	CASRETGREQFF	TGTGCCAGCAGAGAGACAGGGCGTGAGCAGTTCTTC
TRBJ2-3	TRBD2	-	TRBV7-3	CASSLRAGDPDTQYF	TGTGCCAGCAGCTTAAGAGCGGGAGACCCAGATACGCAGTATTTT
TRBJ1-5	-	few	TRBV7-9	CASSLGTGIGGNQPQHF	TGTGCCAGCAGCTTAGGTACAGGGATCGGGGGCAATCAGCCCCAGCATTTT
TRBJ1-2	-	few	TRBV27	CASRPIDRRDGYTF	TGTGCCAGCAGACCAATTGACCGGCGGGATGGCTACACCTTC
TRBJ2-3	TRBD2	many	TRBV3-1	CASSQQPGTSSYTQYF	TGTGCCAGCAGCCAGCAGCCCGGGACTAGCAGCTATACGCAGTATTTT
TRBJ2-1	TRBD2	few	TRBV12-3/TRBV12-4	CASRIGGGNEQFF	TGTGCCAGCAGGATCGGGGGGGGCAATGAGCAGTTCTTC
TRBJ2-1	-	-	TRBV5-3	CARSLWLAYYDRGDEQFF	TGTGCCAGAAGCTTGTGGCTAGCCTACTATGATCGGGGAGATGAGCAGTTCTTC
TRBJ1-2	-	few	TRBV10-3	CAISDSSRDYGYTF	TGTGCCATCAGTGACAGCTCCAGGGACTATGGCTACACCTTC
TRBJ1-1	-	-	TRBV7-2	CASSPGSAGTEAFF	TGTGCCAGCAGCCCCGGGTCTGCGGGGACTGAAGCTTTCTTT
TRBJ2-7	TRBD2	many	TRBV20-1	CSARDWGGSYEQYF	TGCAGTGCTAGAGATTGGGGGGGCTCCTACGAGCAGTACTTC
TRBJ2-7	TRBD1	many	TRBV20-1	CSAPKGQGAYEQYF	TGCAGTGCACCGAAGGGACAGGGGGCCTACGAGCAGTACTTC
TRBJ2-2	TRBD1	many	TRBV2	CASRRQGEGTGELFF	TGTGCCAGCCGTCGACAGGGGGAAGGGACCGGGGAGCTGTTTTTT
TRBJ2-1	TRBD2	few	TRBV6-2/TRBV6-3	CASSYSLAGVDNEQFF	TGTGCCAGCAGTTACTCCTTAGCGGGAGTAGACAATGAGCAGTTCTTC
TRBJ2-3	TRBD2	many	TRBV20-1	CSATLAGVTDTQYF	TGCAGTGCTACTCTAGCGGGAGTCACAGATACGCAGTATTTT
TRBJ1-5	TRBD1	-	TRBV20-1	CSAPTGGAGQPQHF	TGCAGTGCCCCTACAGGGGGCGCGGGGCAGCCCCAGCATTTT